This entry lists 3 T cell receptor beta chains sequenced from one sample in a study of blood T cells in healthy people across ages. The use of a sample-barcoded 5' primer and a J-beta primer mix characterized a second PCR of about 7 to 12 cycles. TCRdb recomputed calls from the 5' RACE reads with MiXCR, one row per CDR3 protein. The data show more than 750,000 distinct CDR3 sequences, roughly 28% seen once. These same records also appear under a second study, on T cells of mothers and their children.

The sequencing input was blood. The receptor source for this set is a woman in her 40s in good health.

This clonotype was observed a few times. This chain uses TRBV20-1 with TRBJ2-7; D gene unclear. The V end was cut by 0 bases, the J end by 0 bases, with 6 bases between. The CDR3 length is 13 residues. Germline CDR1 reads DFQATT; CDR2 reads SNEGSKA (reference sequence). The CDR3 reads CSARDLSSYEQYF. The CDR3 coding sequence is TGCAGTGCTAGAGATCTATCCTCCTACGAGCAGTACTTC.

In the case of this clonotype: At one end the junction does not follow the germline gene, possibly because of a read error. V usage is TRBV7-3 and J usage is TRBJ2-6; D could derive from TRBD1 or TRBD2 (6 bases each). Looked up from germline, CDR1 is SGHTA and CDR2 is FQGTGA. CDR3 length equals 15 residues. This CDR3 is CASSLGGPGANVRTF. Here the CDR3 DNA reads TGTGCCAGCAGCTTAGGGGGGCCTGGGGCCAACGTCCGGACTTTC.

The rearrangement uses TRBV5-1 and TRBJ1-1; D is ambiguous. There are 18 residues in the CDR3. Germline loops: CDR1 SGHRS, CDR2 YFSETQ. The V end was cut by 4 bases, the J end by 3 bases, with 25 bases between. Here the CDR3 reads CASSRPNNSQDTYTEAFF. The CDR3 DNA is TGCGCCAGCAGCCGCCCCAATAATTCCCAGGATACTTACACTGAAGCTTTCTTT.